This entry lists 11 T cell receptor beta chains sequenced from one sample in a study of blood T cell repertoires in COVID-19. TCRdb's copy holds only in-frame clones and misses some; the assay was immunoSEQ multiplex PCR. The sample shows roughly 250,000 clones, about 85% of them seen only once. Sequencing was performed on peripheral blood. Receptor source: a human donor with COVID-19, enrolled during active disease. The donor label of this sample is uncertain.

This chain joins TRBV28 and TRBJ1-5; D might be TRBD1 (6 bases). The V end lost 7 bases, the J end lost 1 base, and 20 bases lay between the germline ends. The germline V gene has CDR1 MDHEN and CDR2 SYDVKM. The CDR3 length is 17 residues. The CDR3 nucleotides read TGTGCCAGCACGCACCCCGGGGGGCGTCTAAGCAATCAGCCCCAGCATTTT. As protein: CASTHPGGRLSNQPQHF. The full variable domain, in which reference TRBV28 and TRBJ1-5 provide the parts outside the CDR3, is DVKVTQSSRYLVKRTGEKVFLECVQDMDHENMFWYRQDPGLGLRLIYFSYDVKMKEKGDIPEGYSVSREKKERFSLILESASTNQTSMYLCASTHPGGRLSNQPQHFGDGTRLSIL.

This chain links TRBV3-1 (or the pseudogene TRBV3-2) with TRBJ1-1; D not resolved. Trimming stripped 3 bases from V and 1 base from J, with 6 bases between. Germline values: CDR1 LGHDT, CDR2 YNNKEL (reference sequence). The CDR3 contains 13 residues. Here the CDR3 reads CASSHTPNTEAFF. The CDR3 DNA reads as TGTGCCAGCAGCCACACACCGAACACTGAAGCTTTCTTT.

The rearrangement links TRBV3-1 (or the pseudogene TRBV3-2) to TRBJ2-3; no clear D gene. V was trimmed by 4 bases and J by 6 bases, leaving 5 bases between them. The CDR3 sequence is 11 residues long. From germline, CDR1 is LGHDT and CDR2 YNNKEL (reference sequence). Here the CDR3 DNA reads TGTGCCAGCAGCCGGGCCGATACGCAGTATTTT. Translating it yields CASSRADTQYF.

In this sample, this clone turned up once. This chain links TRBV20-1 with TRBJ2-7; D might be TRBD1 (5 bases). Per the germline V gene, CDR1 is DFQATT and CDR2 is SNEGSKA (reference sequence). This CDR3 has 14 residues. V was cut by 3 bases and J by 4 bases, with 16 bases left in between. CDR3 nucleotide sequence: TGCAGTGCTAGTACAGGACCAGAAGGATACGAGCAGTACTTC. It encodes CSASTGPEGYEQYF.

J is TRBJ2-5 and V is TRBV5-3; TRBD2 agrees at 13 bases. TRBV5-3 is labeled an ORF, and its function is uncertain. Unmatched junction bases numbered 13, after V lost 4 bases and J lost 1 base. CDR3 length: 19 residues. CDR3 residues: CARSPGLAGSAGPQETQYF. Written as DNA, the CDR3 is TGTGCCAGAAGCCCGGGACTAGCGGGATCGGCGGGCCCCCAAGAGACCCAGTACTTC.

The V gene is TRBV30, the J gene TRBJ1-6; D gene ambiguous. This CDR3 contains 13 residues. With 6 bases removed from V and 9 bases from J, the gap between germline ends came to 15 bases. Germline lookup yields CDR1 GTSNPN and CDR2 SVGIG (reference sequence). This CDR3 is CACGEWSPSPLHF. The DNA of the CDR3 is TGTGCCTGTGGAGAGTGGAGTCCTTCACCCCTCCACTTT.

Note on this clone: A junction boundary mismatches the germline segment, possibly from a read error. This chain links TRBV7-7 with TRBJ2-3; 8 bases match TRBD2. From germline, CDR1 is SSHAT and CDR2 FNYEAQ (reference sequence). The CDR3 length is 16 residues. The CDR3 protein is CASSLRPSGSTDTQYF. The DNA of the CDR3 is TGTGCTAGCAGCTTACGTCCTAGCGGGAGCACAGATACGCAGTATTTT.

The rearrangement links TRBV19 to TRBJ1-2; tentatively, D is TRBD1 (6 bases). Germline V gives CDR1 LNHDA, CDR2 SQIVND (reference sequence). Trimming took off 0 bases at V and 5 bases at J, with 10 bases between the two ends. This CDR3 is built from 14 residues. The CDR3: CASSIDHGQYGYTF. In DNA form, the CDR3 reads TGTGCCAGTAGTATAGATCATGGACAGTATGGCTACACCTTC.

The chain links TRBV1 to TRBJ2-7; TRBD1, as called in the table, went unchecked against the DNA. TRBV1 is flagged as a pseudogene. The CDR3 runs to 16 residues. Here the CDR3 DNA reads TGCACCAGCACATACTCCGGGACAGGGAGCTCCTACGAGCAGTACTTC. Its translation is CTSTYSGTGSSYEQYF.

The chain's CDR3 is CASSSRSGQHYNEQFF. CDR3 DNA sequence: TGCGCCAGCAGCTCTCGTTCCGGACAACACTACAATGAGCAGTTCTTC. The chain recombines TRBV5-1 with TRBJ2-1, with a tentative D call TRBD1 (5 bases). Germline CDR1 SGHRS, CDR2 YFSETQ. Trimming pared 3 bases from V and 3 bases from J, leaving 16 bases between. This CDR3 is built from 16 residues.

This rearrangement joins TRBV5-1 to TRBJ2-5; 14 bases match TRBD2. CDR1 SGHRS and CDR2 YFSETQ come from the germline V gene. The V gene end was trimmed by 0 bases and the J gene end by 2 bases; junction bases not matched to a gene: 3. This CDR3 has 17 amino acids. The CDR3 DNA reads as TGCGCCAGCAGCTTGGGGGGACTAGCGGGAGATCAAGAGACCCAGTACTTC. It codes for CASSLGGLAGDQETQYF.